This is a list of T cell receptor beta chains from one sample in a study of a mutant IDH1 vaccine in newly diagnosed glioma. These receptors have no identified antigens. Assay used: immunoSEQ multiplex PCR; TCRdb lists only in-frame clones, some missing. The repertoire holds some 80,000 clones, with more than 80% as singletons. The sample was PBMCs, taken from a glioma patient whose treatment included an IDH1 peptide vaccine. The source of these receptors is a woman aged 45-65 years with glioma. Each CDR3 is given with its conserved first and last residue. The order of the fields is J gene, clone size, D gene, V gene, CDR3 DNA, CDR3 protein. The D gene is left open where the match is weak. The size field is filled for only some rows; it gives once, few, many or a size class.

J: TRBJ2-7
size: once
D: TRBD2
V: TRBV18
DNA: TGTGCCAGCTCGCCGGGGGGATCCTACTCCTACGAGCAGTACTTC
CDR3: CASSPGGSYSYEQYF

J: TRBJ1-1
size: -
D: -
V: TRBV6-6
DNA: TGTGCCAGCAGCCGTACACCCAAGTGGGCTGAAGCTTTCTTT
CDR3: CASSRTPKWAEAFF

J: TRBJ2-7
size: -
D: TRBD2
V: TRBV7-2
DNA: TGTGCCAGCAGCGCCGGGACTACCCCCTACGAGCAGTACTTC
CDR3: CASSAGTTPYEQYF

J: TRBJ2-2
size: -
D: TRBD1
V: TRBV6-7
DNA: TGTGCCAGCAGTCGCGGACAGGGGTATGGCACCGGGGAGCTGTTTTTT
CDR3: CASSRGQGYGTGELFF

J: TRBJ1-1
size: -
D: -
V: TRBV9
DNA: TGTGCCAGCAGCGTAGATGGCAGAACGAACACTGAAGCTTTCTTT
CDR3: CASSVDGRTNTEAFF

J: TRBJ2-1
size: -
D: TRBD2
V: TRBV5-4
DNA: TGTGCCAGCAGTTCGGGAGGGGAGCAGTTCTTC
CDR3: CASSSGGEQFF

J: TRBJ1-1
size: -
D: -
V: TRBV28
DNA: TGTGCCAGCAGTTTAACGGAATTACTGAACACTGAAGCTTTCTTT
CDR3: CASSLTELLNTEAFF

J: TRBJ1-1
size: few
D: TRBD1
V: TRBV6-1
DNA: TGTGCCAGCAGTGAAGTAACAGGGGAAACTGAAGCTTTCTTT
CDR3: CASSEVTGETEAFF

J: TRBJ2-1
size: once
D: TRBD2
V: TRBV12-5
DNA: TGTGCTAGTGGTTCTGCGGGGACTAGCGGGAGTTTCAATGAGCAGTTCTTC
CDR3: CASGSAGTSGSFNEQFF

J: TRBJ2-1
size: -
D: TRBD2
V: TRBV5-4
DNA: TGTGCCAGCAGCTTGGCGGGAGGGCCCGGTGAGCAGTTCTTC
CDR3: CASSLAGGPGEQFF

J: TRBJ1-5
size: -
D: -
V: TRBV6-6
DNA: TGTGCCAGCACCGACCCGGGACAAACCGAACAGCCCCAGCATTTT
CDR3: CASTDPGQTEQPQHF

J: TRBJ2-7
size: -
D: TRBD1
V: TRBV4-1
DNA: TGCGCCAGCAGCTTGACCGGGACAGGGATCTACGAGCAGTACTTC
CDR3: CASSLTGTGIYEQYF

J: TRBJ2-2
size: -
D: TRBD1
V: TRBV7-9
DNA: TGTGCCAGCAGCCCCGGGACAGGGTCCTGGGGCGGGGAGCTGTTTTTT
CDR3: CASSPGTGSWGGELFF

J: TRBJ2-1
size: -
D: TRBD2
V: TRBV7-9
DNA: TGTGCCAGCAGCCCCAGACTAGCGGGACTCTACAATGAGCAGTTCTTC
CDR3: CASSPRLAGLYNEQFF

J: TRBJ2-5
size: -
D: -
V: TRBV11-2
DNA: TGTGCCAGCAGCTTAGATCCAGGGGAAGAGACCCAGTACTTC
CDR3: CASSLDPGEETQYF

J: TRBJ2-2
size: -
D: -
V: TRBV29-1
DNA: TGCAGCGTTGAAACAGGAGGGGGCGGGGAGCTGTTTTTT
CDR3: CSVETGGGGELFF

J: TRBJ1-2
size: -
D: -
V: TRBV13
DNA: TGTGCCTGGGGGGTGGACATCTATGGCTACACCTTC
CDR3: CAWGVDIYGYTF

J: TRBJ1-2
size: few
D: -
V: TRBV29-1
DNA: TGCAGCGTTGAAGATCTTCTAATCTCGATCGGCTACACCTTC
CDR3: CSVEDLLISIGYTF

J: TRBJ1-5
size: -
D: -
V: TRBV19
DNA: TGTGCCAGTAGTGCAACGGTACGACAGATCAATCAGCCCCAGCATTTT
CDR3: CASSATVRQINQPQHF

J: TRBJ2-7
size: -
D: -
V: TRBV18
DNA: TGTGCCAGCTCACAGCACTACGAGCAGTACTTC
CDR3: CASSQHYEQYF

J: TRBJ2-5
size: -
D: -
V: TRBV4-1
DNA: TGCGCCAGCGGGAAGGGTGTGGCAGAGACCCAGTACTTC
CDR3: CASGKGVAETQYF

J: TRBJ1-4
size: -
D: -
V: TRBV28
DNA: TGTGCCAGCAGTTTAGACCTCGATGAAAAACTGTTTTTT
CDR3: CASSLDLDEKLFF

J: TRBJ1-5
size: -
D: -
V: TRBV5-6
DNA: TGTGCCAGCAGCTTGCAGGGTCGGGAGCGGCAGCCCCAGCATTTT
CDR3: CASSLQGRERQPQHF

J: TRBJ1-3
size: -
D: -
V: TRBV5-8
DNA: TGTGCCAGCAGCTTTGAGAGAAACACCATATATTTT
CDR3: CASSFERNTIYF

J: TRBJ2-7
size: once
D: TRBD2
V: TRBV27
DNA: TGTGCCAGCAGCCCTGTGGGCACGGCTAGCGGGAGCTCCTACGAGCAGTACTTC
CDR3: CASSPVGTASGSSYEQYF

J: TRBJ2-7
size: -
D: -
V: TRBV5-1
DNA: TGCGCCAGCAGCTTGGTCCCCGGGACCCAATACGAGCAGTACTTC
CDR3: CASSLVPGTQYEQYF

J: TRBJ1-1
size: once
D: TRBD1
V: TRBV5-1
DNA: TGCGCCAGCAGCCTCCGGGACAGGGTGAACACTGAAGCTTTCTTT
CDR3: CASSLRDRVNTEAFF

J: TRBJ2-5
size: once
D: -
V: TRBV28
DNA: TGTGCCAGCAGTGGGACTTCTCCGGAGACCCAGTACTTC
CDR3: CASSGTSPETQYF

J: TRBJ1-2
size: -
D: -
V: TRBV11-3
DNA: TGTGCCAGCAGTCGCCGGGGGAGCGAACTAGATGGCTACACCTTC
CDR3: CASSRRGSELDGYTF

J: TRBJ2-7
size: -
D: -
V: TRBV6-1
DNA: TGTGCCAGCAACCCTAGGGGACACTCCTACGAGCAGTACTTC
CDR3: CASNPRGHSYEQYF

J: TRBJ1-1
size: few
D: TRBD1
V: TRBV11-2
DNA: TGTGCCAGCAGCTTGACCTGGGGACAGCGGAACACTGAAGCTTTCTTT
CDR3: CASSLTWGQRNTEAFF

J: TRBJ2-3
size: -
D: -
V: TRBV7-2
DNA: TGTGCCAGCAGCCATCGCAAGGGGGGAGGCACAGATACGCAGTATTTT
CDR3: CASSHRKGGGTDTQYF

J: TRBJ2-3
size: -
D: TRBD1
V: TRBV4-1
DNA: TGCGCCAGCAGCCATGGACTCAGGGGGCGTAGGGCAGATACGCAGTATTTT
CDR3: CASSHGLRGRRADTQYF

J: TRBJ2-5
size: -
D: -
V: TRBV5-1
DNA: TGCGCCAGCAGCCTCGACAGCATCCAAGAGACCCAGTACTTC
CDR3: CASSLDSIQETQYF

J: TRBJ1-6
size: -
D: -
V: TRBV6-5
DNA: TGTGCCAGCACCCTAGGCAGGCAGAATTCACCCCTCCACTTT
CDR3: CASTLGRQNSPLHF

J: TRBJ1-5
size: once
D: -
V: TRBV28
DNA: TGTGCCAGCAGTTTATACTGGAATCAGCCCCAGCATTTT
CDR3: CASSLYWNQPQHF

J: TRBJ2-1
size: -
D: -
V: TRBV7-9
DNA: TGTGCCAGCAGCCTAGCAAATGAGCAGTTCTTC
CDR3: CASSLANEQFF

J: TRBJ2-1
size: -
D: -
V: TRBV6-6
DNA: TGTGCCAGCAGCCCTCTCAGGCCGCAGGGGGAGCAGTTCTTC
CDR3: CASSPLRPQGEQFF

J: TRBJ2-5
size: -
D: -
V: TRBV28
DNA: TGTGCCAGCCTAGCAGCGACAGAGACCCAGTACTTC
CDR3: CASLAATETQYF

J: TRBJ2-3
size: -
D: -
V: TRBV5-1
DNA: TGCGCCAGCAGCTTGGGACAGGATGCAGATACGCAGTATTTT
CDR3: CASSLGQDADTQYF

J: TRBJ2-7
size: -
D: -
V: TRBV28
DNA: TGTGCCAGCAATACTAAGTGGGTCCCCTCCGAGCAGTACTTC
CDR3: CASNTKWVPSEQYF

J: TRBJ2-7
size: -
D: TRBD2
V: TRBV6-5
DNA: TGTGCCAGCAGTTACAGGGGCGGGAGGGGTTTCTACGAGCAGTACTTC
CDR3: CASSYRGGRGFYEQYF

J: TRBJ1-1
size: -
D: TRBD1
V: TRBV19
DNA: TGTGCCAGTAGTATAAACATTGGGACAGGGGACACTGAAGCTTTCTTT
CDR3: CASSINIGTGDTEAFF

J: TRBJ2-3
size: -
D: TRBD2
V: TRBV7-9
DNA: TGTGCCAGCAGCCCTAGACTAGCGGGAGGGACAGATACGCAGTATTTT
CDR3: CASSPRLAGGTDTQYF

J: TRBJ1-2
size: -
D: -
V: TRBV7-9
DNA: TGTGCCAGCAGTGGACAGCTTAACTATGGCCACACCTTC
CDR3: CASSGQLNYGHTF

J: TRBJ2-3
size: -
D: TRBD1
V: TRBV5-5
DNA: TGTGCCAGCAGCTTTCTTACCGGGACAGGTAACACAGATACGCAGTATTTT
CDR3: CASSFLTGTGNTDTQYF

J: TRBJ2-5
size: -
D: TRBD2
V: TRBV19
DNA: TGTGCCAGTAGTGATCAGCGGGAGCCGTGGGAGACCCAGTACTTC
CDR3: CASSDQREPWETQYF

J: TRBJ1-4
size: -
D: TRBD1
V: TRBV28
DNA: TGTGCCAGCAGTCAGCCGGGACAGGCTAATGAAAAACTGTTTTTT
CDR3: CASSQPGQANEKLFF

J: TRBJ2-2
size: -
D: TRBD2
V: TRBV2
DNA: TGTGCCAGCAGTGACGTAGCGGGAGTTACCGGGGAGCTGTTTTTT
CDR3: CASSDVAGVTGELFF